This T cell receptor beta chain was obtained from a study of long-term antiretroviral therapy in people with HIV. Points from the study as a whole: Pre-ART expanded clones dominated the repertoire at every time point.

In germline, CDR1 is LNHDA, CDR2 SQIVND (reference sequence). This CDR3 spans 16 amino acids. J gave up 2 bases and V 7 bases, and 12 bases lay outside the gene matches. With regard to this clone: Antigen: not known.

The immunoSEQ assay was v3.0, run at survey level. The data were produced by immunoSEQ multiplex PCR, yet TCRdb's version contains in-frame clones alone and is incomplete. The sample shows some 23,000 clones, approximately 93% of them seen only once. The source of this sequence is a woman in her forties with HIV. The sequencing used unsorted PBMCs, collected 7.6 years after starting antiretroviral therapy. The chain combines TRBV19 with TRBJ1-1, with 8 bases aligning to TRBD1. Here the CDR3 reads CASISIPAGGNTEAFF. CDR3 DNA: TGTGCCAGTATCTCCATCCCTGCAGGGGGCAACACTGAAGCTTTCTTT.